This T cell receptor (beta chain) was profiled in a study of spatial heterogeneity in lung cancer. As to time point: sample taken at primary tumor resection. The donors, 70 to 80 patients with untreated early-stage non-small cell lung cancer, provided the samples. After removal of 6 bases from V and 6 bases from J, the junction contained 11 bases not matched to a gene. The CDR3 runs to 16 residues. The V gene's germline CDR1 is SGHVS and CDR2 FQNEAQ. Every molecule of TCR cDNA had its own unique molecular identifier. TCRdb re-analysed the 5' RACE reads in MiXCR, keeping a single row per CDR3 protein. The sample carries some 96,000 distinct CDR3 sequences, around 4.8% recorded once. Only a few counts were recorded for this clonotype. As yet, its antigen is unknown. Whole-study findings and limits: Tumor T-cell coverage was an estimated 7% or so for alpha and approximately 13% for beta chains. Tumors with more nonsynonymous mutations had more expanded intratumoral alpha and beta TCRs.

Sample: lung tumor tissue, taken at surgery. The sequence derives from a male donor with early-stage non-small cell lung cancer. V is TRBV7-8 and J is TRBJ2-3; 11 bases line up with TRBD2. The CDR3 DNA reads TGTGCCAGCAGGAGAGTAGCGGGAGGGCTTGTGGATACGCAGTATTTT. This sequence encodes CASRRVAGGLVDTQYF.